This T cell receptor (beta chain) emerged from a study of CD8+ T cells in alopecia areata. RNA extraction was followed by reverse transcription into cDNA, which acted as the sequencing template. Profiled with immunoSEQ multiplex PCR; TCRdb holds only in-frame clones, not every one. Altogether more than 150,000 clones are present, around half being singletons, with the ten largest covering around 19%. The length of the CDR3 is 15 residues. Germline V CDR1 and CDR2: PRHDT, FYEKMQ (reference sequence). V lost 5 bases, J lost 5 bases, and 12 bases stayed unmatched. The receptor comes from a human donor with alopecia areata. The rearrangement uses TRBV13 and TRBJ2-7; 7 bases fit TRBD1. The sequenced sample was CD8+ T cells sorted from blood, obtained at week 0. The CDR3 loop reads CASSPGDSLTNEQYF. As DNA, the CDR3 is TGTGCCAGCAGCCCTGGGGACAGCCTGACGAACGAGCAGTACTTC.